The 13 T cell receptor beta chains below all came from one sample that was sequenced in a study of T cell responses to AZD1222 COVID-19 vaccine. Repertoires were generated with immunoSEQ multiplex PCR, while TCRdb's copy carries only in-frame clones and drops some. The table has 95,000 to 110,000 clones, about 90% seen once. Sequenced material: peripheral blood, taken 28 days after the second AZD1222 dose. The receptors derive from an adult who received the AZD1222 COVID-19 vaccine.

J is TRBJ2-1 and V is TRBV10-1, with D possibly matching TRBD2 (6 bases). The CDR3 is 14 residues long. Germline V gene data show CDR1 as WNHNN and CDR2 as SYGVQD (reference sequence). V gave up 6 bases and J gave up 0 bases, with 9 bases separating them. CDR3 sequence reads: CASSRGSSYNEQFF. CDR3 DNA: TGCGCCAGCAGCCGGGGGAGCTCCTACAATGAGCAGTTCTTC.

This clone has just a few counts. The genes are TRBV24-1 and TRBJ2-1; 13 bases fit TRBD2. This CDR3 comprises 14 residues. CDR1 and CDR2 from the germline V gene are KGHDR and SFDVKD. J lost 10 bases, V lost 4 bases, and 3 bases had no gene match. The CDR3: CATSDQTSGREQFF. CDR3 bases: TGTGCCACCAGTGACCAGACTAGCGGGAGGGAGCAGTTCTTC.

The CDR3 loop is CASSLILALNEQFF. For the CDR3, the DNA is TGTGCCAGCAGCTTGATACTAGCCCTCAATGAGCAGTTCTTC. The chain couples TRBV5-5 to TRBJ2-1, with D perhaps matching TRBD2 (6 bases). Germline assignment: CDR1 SGHKS and CDR2 YYEKEE (reference sequence). The ends were cut back, 1 base at V and 6 bases at J, with 11 bases in the middle. The CDR3 sequence is 14 residues long.

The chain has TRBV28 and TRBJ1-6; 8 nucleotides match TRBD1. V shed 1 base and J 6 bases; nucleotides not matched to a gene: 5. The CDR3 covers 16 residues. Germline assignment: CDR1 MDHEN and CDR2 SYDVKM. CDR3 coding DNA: TGTGCCAGCAGTTTATTTCTGACAGGGGTTAATTCACCCCTCCACTTT. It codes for CASSLFLTGVNSPLHF.

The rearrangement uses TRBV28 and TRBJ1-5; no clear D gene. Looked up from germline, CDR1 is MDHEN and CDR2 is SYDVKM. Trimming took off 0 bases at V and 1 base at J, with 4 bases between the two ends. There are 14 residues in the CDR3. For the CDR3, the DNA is TGTGCCAGCAGTTTATGGGGAAGCAATCAGCCCCAGCATTTT. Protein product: CASSLWGSNQPQHF.

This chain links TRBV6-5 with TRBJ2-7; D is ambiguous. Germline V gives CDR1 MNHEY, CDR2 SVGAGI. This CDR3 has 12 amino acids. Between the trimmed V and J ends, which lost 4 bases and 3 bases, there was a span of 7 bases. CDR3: CASSSEFYEQYF. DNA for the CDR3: TGTGCCAGCAGTTCGGAGTTCTACGAGCAGTACTTC.

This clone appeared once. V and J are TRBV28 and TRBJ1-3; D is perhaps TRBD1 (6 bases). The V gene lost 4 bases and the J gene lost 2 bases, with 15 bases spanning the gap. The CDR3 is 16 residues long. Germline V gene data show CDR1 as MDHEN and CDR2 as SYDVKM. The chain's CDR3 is CASSSFRGYAGNTIYF. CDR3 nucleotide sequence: TGTGCCAGCAGTTCCTTCAGGGGCTACGCTGGAAACACCATATATTTT.

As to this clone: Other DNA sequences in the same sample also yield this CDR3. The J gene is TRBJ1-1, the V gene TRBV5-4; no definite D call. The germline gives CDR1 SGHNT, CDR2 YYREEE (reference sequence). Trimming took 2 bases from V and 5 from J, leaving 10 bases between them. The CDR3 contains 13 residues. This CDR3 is CASSFNGGTEAFF. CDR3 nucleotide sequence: TGTGCCAGCAGCTTCAACGGAGGAACTGAAGCTTTCTTT.

CDR3 amino acids: CASSSRQGVYQPQHF. CDR3 DNA sequence: TGTGCCAGCAGTTCGCGACAGGGAGTTTATCAGCCCCAGCATTTT. This chain connects TRBV28 to TRBJ1-5; TRBD1 agrees at 7 bases. CDR3 length: 15 amino acids. Germline CDR1 and CDR2: MDHEN and SYDVKM. After removal of 4 bases from V and 5 bases from J, the junction contained 8 bases not matched to a gene. Using reference TRBV28 and TRBJ1-5 for the parts outside the CDR3, the full variable domain is DVKVTQSSRYLVKRTGEKVFLECVQDMDHENMFWYRQDPGLGLRLIYFSYDVKMKEKGDIPEGYSVSREKKERFSLILESASTNQTSMYLCASSSRQGVYQPQHFGDGTRLSIL.

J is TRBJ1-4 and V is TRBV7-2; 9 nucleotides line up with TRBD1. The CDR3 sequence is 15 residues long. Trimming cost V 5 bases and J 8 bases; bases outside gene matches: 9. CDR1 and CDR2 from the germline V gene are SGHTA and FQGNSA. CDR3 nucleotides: TGTGCCAGCAGCCCGGGGACAGGGAAGGGGGAAAAACTGTTTTTT. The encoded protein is CASSPGTGKGEKLFF.

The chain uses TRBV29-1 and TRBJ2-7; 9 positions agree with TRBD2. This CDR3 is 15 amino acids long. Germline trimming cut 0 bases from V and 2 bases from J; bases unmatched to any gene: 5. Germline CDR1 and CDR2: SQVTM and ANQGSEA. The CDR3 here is CSVEEPLAGTYEQYF. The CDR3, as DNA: TGCAGCGTTGAAGAGCCTCTAGCGGGGACCTACGAGCAGTACTTC.

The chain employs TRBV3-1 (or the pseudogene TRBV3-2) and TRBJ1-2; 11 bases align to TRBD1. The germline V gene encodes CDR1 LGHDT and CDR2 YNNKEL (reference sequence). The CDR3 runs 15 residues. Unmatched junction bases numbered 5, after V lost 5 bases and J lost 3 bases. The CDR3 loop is CASSFGQGAYYGYTF. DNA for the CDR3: TGTGCCAGCAGCTTTGGACAGGGGGCCTACTATGGCTACACCTTC.

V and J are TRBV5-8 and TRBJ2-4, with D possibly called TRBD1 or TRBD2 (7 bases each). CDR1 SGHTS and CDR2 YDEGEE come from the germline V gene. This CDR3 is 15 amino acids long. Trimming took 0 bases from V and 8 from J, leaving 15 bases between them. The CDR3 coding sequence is TGTGCCAGCAGCTTGGCAGCCAGGGGGGGCGACATTCAGTACTTC. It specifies CASSLAARGGDIQYF. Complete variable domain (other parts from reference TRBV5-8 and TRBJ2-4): EAGVTQSPTHLIKTRGQQATLRCSPISGHTSVYWYQQALGLGLQFLLWYDEGEERNRGNFPPRFSGRQFPNYSSELNVNALELEDSALYLCASSLAARGGDIQYFGAGTRLSVL.